This T cell receptor beta chain was obtained from a study of cytomegalovirus exposure and HLA in healthy donors. The V gene's germline CDR1 is WSHSY and CDR2 SAAADI. With 2 bases removed from V and 0 bases from J, the gap between germline ends came to 16 bases. The CDR3 spans 17 residues. Primers for the PCR totalled 60 Vbeta and 13 Jbeta. Assay used: immunoSEQ multiplex PCR; TCRdb lists only in-frame clones, some missing. Found here are about 160,000 clones, 75% to 85% of them singletons; the top ten hold 3.5%. The sequence was collected from a human donor in good health. The V call is TRBV10-2, the J call TRBJ1-1; D is undetermined. The sequenced material came from PBMCs. CDR3 nucleotides: TGCGCCAGCAGTGAGGCTCCGCCAGTTACCTTGAACACTGAAGCTTTCTTT. The encoded protein is CASSEAPPVTLNTEAFF.